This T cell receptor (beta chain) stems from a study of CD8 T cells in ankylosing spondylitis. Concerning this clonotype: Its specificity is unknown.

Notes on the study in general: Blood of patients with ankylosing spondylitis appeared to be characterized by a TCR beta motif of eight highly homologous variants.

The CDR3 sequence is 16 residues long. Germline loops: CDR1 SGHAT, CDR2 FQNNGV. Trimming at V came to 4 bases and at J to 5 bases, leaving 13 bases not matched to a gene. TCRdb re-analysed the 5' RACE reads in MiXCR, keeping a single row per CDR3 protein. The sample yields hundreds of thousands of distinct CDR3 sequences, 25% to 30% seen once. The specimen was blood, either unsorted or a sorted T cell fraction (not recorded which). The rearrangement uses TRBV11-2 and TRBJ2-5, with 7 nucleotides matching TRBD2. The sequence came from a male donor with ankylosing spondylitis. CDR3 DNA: TGTGCCAGCAGCTCGAACGACGGGAGGTTGGGCGAGACCCAGTACTTC. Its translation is CASSSNDGRLGETQYF.